Presented here are 29 T cell receptor beta chains from one specimen sequenced in a study of blood T cell repertoires in COVID-19. Assay used: immunoSEQ multiplex PCR; TCRdb lists only in-frame clones, some missing. The data show 250,000 to 300,000 clones, roughly 90% seen once. Sequencing was done on a sample of PBMCs or T cells enriched from blood (not recorded which). The source is a woman between 50 and 59 years old who had been exposed to COVID-19.

The gene calls are TRBV27 and TRBJ2-2; 8 bases align to TRBD1. This CDR3 comprises 15 residues. Germline trimming cut 8 bases from V and 4 bases from J; bases unmatched to any gene: 9. Germline loops: CDR1 MNHEY, CDR2 SMNVEV (reference sequence). The CDR3: CASRTGRSVTGELFF. In DNA, the CDR3 is TGTGCCAGCCGGACAGGGCGAAGTGTCACCGGGGAGCTGTTTTTT.

The chain joins TRBV5-4 to TRBJ2-1; the match to TRBD2 covers 9 bases. Losses at the gene ends were 0 bases for V and 7 bases for J; bases not matched to a gene: 8. Per germline, CDR1 SGHNT and CDR2 YYREEE (reference sequence). The CDR3 loop spans 16 amino acids. CDR3 residues: CASSLEVSGGLNEQFF. The CDR3 DNA reads TGTGCCAGCAGCTTGGAGGTTAGCGGGGGATTGAATGAGCAGTTCTTC.

V gene TRBV7-8 combines with J gene TRBJ2-7; 7 bases map to TRBD1. The V segment lost 4 bases and the J segment 2 bases; nucleotides outside the gene matches: 8. Looked up from germline, CDR1 is SGHVS and CDR2 is FQNEAQ. The CDR3 runs to 15 residues. CDR3 in amino acids: CASSSRDSPAYEQYF. Here the CDR3 DNA reads TGTGCCAGCAGCTCGAGGGACAGTCCGGCCTACGAGCAGTACTTC.

The V and J genes are TRBV6-5 and TRBJ1-1, with a possible D match to TRBD1 (5 bases). V dropped 2 bases and J dropped 8 bases, with 21 bases sitting between them. The germline CDR1 and CDR2 sequences are MNHEY and SVGAGI. The CDR3 runs to 16 residues. The CDR3 coding sequence is TGTGCCAGCAGTTACCTCTACGGGACTGCCGCCTCGGAAGCTTTCTTT. Amino acid sequence: CASSYLYGTAASEAFF.

On this clone itself: The junction and the germline gene differ at one end; a read error may be behind it. This chain joins TRBV7-9 and TRBJ2-2; TRBD2 agrees at 13 bases. Germline CDR1 and CDR2: SEHNR and FQNEAQ (reference sequence). The CDR3 has 12 amino acids. For the CDR3, the DNA is TGCGGACTAGCGGGGGACACCGGGGAGCTGTTTTTT. Protein product: CGLAGDTGELFF.

V and J are TRBV5-8 and TRBJ1-2; 11 positions match TRBD1. From germline, CDR1 is SGHTS and CDR2 YDEGEE. The CDR3 has 15 residues. Trimming removed 5 bases from V and 4 bases from J; junction bases left unmatched: 7. Written as DNA, the CDR3 is TGTGCCAGCAGTAGGACAGGGGGCCTATCCTATGGCTACACCTTC. Translating gives CASSRTGGLSYGYTF.

The V gene is TRBV5-4, the J gene TRBJ1-5; tentative D call: TRBD1 (6 bases). Trimming shortened V by 0 bases and J by 5 bases, and 21 bases separated the two germline ends. This CDR3 region has 18 residues. Germline loops: CDR1 SGHNT, CDR2 YYREEE (reference sequence). The CDR3 is CASSLVLPGQGGDQPQHF. CDR3 nucleotide sequence: TGTGCCAGCAGCTTGGTCCTCCCGGGACAAGGGGGGGATCAGCCCCAGCATTTT.

This chain joins TRBV7-2 and TRBJ2-1; 9 bases map to TRBD1. The CDR3 sequence is 16 residues long. CDR1 is SGHTA, CDR2 FQGNSA, per germline. V was clipped by 2 bases and J by 6 bases; unmatched bases: 8. This CDR3 is CASSLKGTGRTNEQFF. CDR3 DNA sequence: TGTGCCAGCAGCTTAAAGGGGACAGGGAGAACCAATGAGCAGTTCTTC.

V usage is TRBV6-5 and J usage is TRBJ1-2, with D possibly being TRBD1 (5 bases). The CDR3 consists of 12 residues. The ends were cut back, 5 bases at V and 5 bases at J, with 9 bases in the middle. CDR1 and CDR2 (germline): MNHEY, SVGAGI. CDR3 sequence reads: CASSPGPYGYTF. CDR3 DNA: TGTGCCAGCAGTCCAGGGCCATATGGCTACACCTTC.

The chain employs TRBV10-3 and TRBJ1-1, with 8 bases identical to TRBD1. Germline CDR1 ENHRY, CDR2 SYGVKD. The ends lost 6 bases at V and 4 bases at J; junction bases unmatched: 7. CDR3 length: 14 amino acids. The CDR3 region has the DNA TGTGCCATCAGGGCTGGTACAGGGGGCACTGAAGCTTTCTTT. Translating gives CAIRAGTGGTEAFF.

This clone has only one observation. In DNA form, the CDR3 reads TGTGCCAGCAGCTTAGACGTCCCGGGTACGCAGTATTTT. As protein: CASSLDVPGTQYF. The chain carries TRBV7-8 and TRBJ2-3; D call uncertain. Germline V gene lookup returns CDR1 SGHVS and CDR2 FQNEAQ. CDR3 size: 13 residues. Trimming stripped 1 base from V and 8 bases from J, with 10 bases between.

The chain recombines TRBV2 with TRBJ1-3; 7 bases fit TRBD1. Germline V gene sequence: CDR1 SNHLY, CDR2 FYNNEI. The CDR3 runs 17 residues. V lost 0 bases, J lost 4 bases, and 9 bases stayed unmatched. CDR3 nucleotides: TGTGCCAGCAGTGAAGCGTTGTACAGGGGACCGGGAAACACCATATATTTT. Its protein product is CASSEALYRGPGNTIYF.

The chain links TRBV5-1 to TRBJ2-3, with D possibly matching TRBD1 (6 bases). The CDR3 length is 14 residues. The germline V gene has CDR1 SGHRS and CDR2 YFSETQ. Trimming took off 4 bases at V and 2 bases at J, with 11 bases between the two ends. The CDR3: CASSRDKLTDTQYF. CDR3 DNA sequence: TGCGCCAGCAGCCGGGACAAACTCACAGATACGCAGTATTTT.

The chain couples TRBV28 to TRBJ1-1; D unclear. The CDR3 has 13 amino acids. Trimming left V 5 bases short and J 10 bases short, with 17 bases between. CDR1 and CDR2 (germline): MDHEN, SYDVKM. CDR3 sequence: CASSLPIGARAFF. The CDR3 DNA reads as TGTGCCAGCAGTCTCCCGATAGGAGCACGAGCTTTCTTT.

The rearrangement links TRBV19 to TRBJ2-3; 8 bases are a match to TRBD2. The trim removed 10 bases at V and 2 bases at J, leaving 8 bases unmatched. The length of the CDR3 is 14 residues. Per germline, CDR1 LNHDA and CDR2 SQIVND (reference sequence). This chain's CDR3 is CATASGGTTDTQYF. CDR3 in DNA: TGTGCCACCGCAAGCGGGGGTACCACAGATACGCAGTATTTT.

This clone was counted a few times. The chain carries TRBV6-2 or TRBV6-3 and TRBJ1-5, with TRBD1 matching 7 bases. The CDR3 consists of 13 residues. V lost 5 bases, J lost 6 bases, and 4 bases stayed unmatched. The germline CDR1 and CDR2 sequences are MNHEY and SVGEGT. CDR3: CASSADRRQPQHF. CDR3 bases: TGTGCCAGCAGTGCGGACAGGCGTCAGCCCCAGCATTTT.

This chain connects TRBV20-1 to TRBJ2-7; 9 bases map to TRBD1. The ends lost 3 bases at V and 0 bases at J; junction bases unmatched: 6. This CDR3 comprises 15 residues. CDR1 is DFQATT, CDR2 SNEGSKA, per germline (reference sequence). CDR3 loop: CSASLGQGSSYEQYF. The CDR3, as DNA: TGCAGTGCTAGTCTGGGACAGGGAAGCTCCTACGAGCAGTACTTC.

The J gene is TRBJ1-5, the V gene TRBV19; possible D gene TRBD1, 6 bases. Germline V gene lookup returns CDR1 LNHDA and CDR2 SQIVND (reference sequence). Trimming stripped 7 bases from V and 6 bases from J, with 16 bases between. CDR3 length: 14 residues. The CDR3 sequence is CASKQGRGGQPQHF. CDR3 in DNA: TGTGCCAGTAAACAGGGTAGGGGGGGTCAGCCCCAGCATTTT.

The V call is TRBV6-5, the J call TRBJ2-7; 9 positions match TRBD1. Germline lookup yields CDR1 MNHEY and CDR2 SVGAGI. There are 14 residues in the CDR3. The ends lost 5 bases at V and 4 bases at J; junction bases unmatched: 6. CDR3: CASSQSDRGYEQYF. The CDR3 DNA is TGTGCCAGCAGTCAATCGGACAGGGGTTACGAGCAGTACTTC.

V and J are TRBV9 and TRBJ1-1, with D unclear. Trimming pared 0 bases from V and 1 base from J, leaving 4 bases between. The CDR3 is 13 amino acids. Germline V gives CDR1 SGDLS, CDR2 YYNGEE. The CDR3 spells CASSVDKNTEAFF. CDR3 sequence (DNA): TGTGCCAGCAGCGTAGACAAGAACACTGAAGCTTTCTTT.

The chain has TRBV3-1 (or the pseudogene TRBV3-2) and TRBJ2-1, with 13 bases matching TRBD2. In germline, CDR1 is LGHDT, CDR2 YNNKEL (reference sequence). J gave up 9 bases and V 3 bases, and 11 bases lay outside the gene matches. CDR3 size: 17 residues. The CDR3 bases are TGTGCCAGCAGCCACTCGACTAGCGGGGGGAAGAGCGGTGAGCAGTTCTTC. Amino acids: CASSHSTSGGKSGEQFF.

V is TRBV28 and J is TRBJ1-5; the D gene is possibly TRBD1 (6 bases). The CDR3 runs 14 residues. Germline V CDR1 and CDR2: MDHEN, SYDVKM. With 7 bases removed from V and 4 bases from J, the gap between germline ends came to 14 bases. CDR3: CASTRGQGNQPQHF. CDR3 DNA sequence: TGTGCCAGCACCCGGGGCCAGGGGAATCAGCCCCAGCATTTT.

This chain connects TRBV5-1 to TRBJ1-3; 7 nucleotides agree with TRBD1. CDR1 SGHRS and CDR2 YFSETQ come from the germline V gene. The length of the CDR3 is 14 residues. J was trimmed by 4 bases and V by 4 bases; bases with no gene match: 5. Here the CDR3 DNA reads TGCGCCAGCAGCGTAACAGGGGACGGAAACACCATATATTTT. This encodes CASSVTGDGNTIYF.

The chain carries TRBV5-1 and TRBJ1-3; 8 bases match TRBD1. Trimming removed 4 bases from V and 0 bases from J; junction bases left unmatched: 3. From germline, CDR1 is SGHRS and CDR2 YFSETQ. The CDR3 has 15 amino acids. CDR3 in DNA: TGCGCCAGCAGCCTCGGGACAGGCTCTGGAAACACCATATATTTT. This gives the protein CASSLGTGSGNTIYF. The full variable domain, with the rest looked up from reference TRBV5-1 and TRBJ1-3, is KAGVTQTPRYLIKTRGQQVTLSCSPISGHRSVSWYQQTPGQGLQFLFEYFSETQRNKGNFPGRFSGRQFSNSRSEMNVSTLELGDSALYLCASSLGTGSGNTIYFGEGSWLTVV.

J is TRBJ1-2 and V is TRBV12-3 or TRBV12-4; a weak D match, TRBD1 (6 bases). The CDR3 totals 13 residues. V lost 6 bases and J lost 7, with 15 bases in between. The CDR3 reads CASRRTDWGGYTF. The CDR3 DNA sequence: TGTGCCAGCAGACGGACAGACTGGGGTGGCTACACCTTC.

The rearrangement joins TRBV27 to TRBJ2-5; TRBD2 matches 8 bases. The CDR3 is 16 amino acids. The trim removed 4 bases at V and 5 bases at J, leaving 12 bases unmatched. The V gene's germline CDR1 is MNHEY and CDR2 SMNVEV (reference sequence). CDR3 protein: CASSSGGSGGRETQYF. The CDR3 nucleotides read TGTGCCAGCAGTTCGGGAGGGTCGGGGGGCCGGGAGACCCAGTACTTC.

A word on this clone: At one boundary the junction diverges from the germline segment, which might be a read error. The chain recombines TRBV30 with TRBJ2-7; 7 positions match TRBD1. CDR3 length: 12 amino acids. Germline V lookup: CDR1 GTSNPN, CDR2 SVGIG (reference sequence). The DNA for the CDR3 is TGTGCCTGGAGTGCCTACGGACAGGTAATGGTCTTC. Translated: CAWSAYGQVMVF.

Remarks on this clone: In the same sample, other DNA sequences code for this CDR3. The chain links TRBV27 to TRBJ1-3; D is unresolved. The ends were cut back, 2 bases at V and 0 bases at J, with 5 bases in the middle. CDR3 length: 14 amino acids. Germline V gene sequence: CDR1 MNHEY, CDR2 SMNVEV (reference sequence). CDR3 coding DNA: TGTGCCAGCAGTTTACGGGGCTCTGGAAACACCATATATTTT. Its protein product is CASSLRGSGNTIYF.

The rearrangement links TRBV4-1 to TRBJ1-1; tentative D call: TRBD1 (6 bases). V lost 0 bases and J 1 base, leaving 9 bases between the germline ends. CDR3 size: 15 residues. Germline V lookup: CDR1 MGHRA, CDR2 YSYEKL. The CDR3 bases are TGCGCCAGCAGCCAAGAGGCCAGGGGGAACACTGAAGCTTTCTTT. It codes for CASSQEARGNTEAFF.